Below are 28 T cell receptor beta chains sequenced from a single sample in a study of T cell responses to AZD1222 COVID-19 vaccine (TCRdb year 2021). Receptor libraries were prepared by the immunoSEQ multiplex PCR assay. Sourced from immuneACCESS, this table was stored by TCRdb with only in-frame sequences that have V and J called. A share of the clones is absent; for the studies checked, an unresolved V gene accounts for under half, and the remainder has no known explanation. Here the sample has about 270,000 clones; roughly 93% occur a single time. Approximately 0.52% of the sample lies in the top ten. In light of the paper, this sample's time point label describes: about 28 days (+/-7) after the second vaccine dose. The material was peripheral blood, obtained 28 days after the second AZD1222 dose. The receptors shown here come from an adult who received the AZD1222 COVID-19 vaccine.

This chain uses TRBV14 with TRBJ2-1, with D perhaps matching TRBD1 or TRBD2 (6 bases each). Germline loops: CDR1 SGHDN, CDR2 FVKESK. The CDR3 is 17 residues long. Deletions cut 4 bases from V and 2 bases from J, with 18 bases between. For the CDR3, the DNA is TGTGCCAGCAGCCCACGGAGGGGGGCGGGGACCTACAATGAGCAGTTCTTC. Translated: CASSPRRGAGTYNEQFF.

This chain uses TRBV10-3 with TRBJ1-1, with D uncertain. Germline V gene sequence: CDR1 ENHRY, CDR2 SYGVKD. Trimming removed 10 bases from V and 4 bases from J, with 10 bases in between. This CDR3 spans 11 amino acids. Here the CDR3 reads CATEGSTEAFF. CDR3 bases: TGTGCCACGGAAGGGTCCACTGAAGCTTTCTTT.

CDR3: CASSYINSVNEQFF. CDR3 bases: TGTGCCAGCAGTTACATTAATAGCGTGAATGAGCAGTTCTTC. This chain connects TRBV6-5 to TRBJ2-1; weak D call: TRBD2 (5 bases). V lost 2 bases, J lost 7 bases, and 12 bases lay in between. Germline CDR1 and CDR2: MNHEY and SVGAGI. The CDR3 contains 14 residues.

This rearrangement joins TRBV12-3 or TRBV12-4 to TRBJ1-1; no reliable D call. The V gene lost 11 bases and the J gene lost 4 bases, with 11 bases spanning the gap. The CDR3 contains 11 residues. The chain's CDR3 is CAVERATEAFF. The CDR3, as DNA: TGTGCCGTCGAACGGGCCACTGAAGCTTTCTTT.

For the CDR3, the DNA is TGTGCCAGCAGCCAATCTAGCAATCAGCCCCAGCATTTT. The encoded protein is CASSQSSNQPQHF. V gene TRBV5-8 combines with J gene TRBJ1-5; unclear D gene. Germline assignment: CDR1 SGHTS and CDR2 YDEGEE. CDR3 length: 13 residues. V was cut by 4 bases and J by 0 bases, with 5 bases left in between.

The chain uses TRBV11-2 and TRBJ2-7, with 8 positions matching TRBD2. The CDR3 spans 15 residues. The J segment lost 6 bases and the V segment lost 4 bases, leaving 11 bases of the junction unmatched. The germline gives CDR1 SGHAT, CDR2 FQNNGV. Written as DNA, the CDR3 is TGTGCCAGCAGCTCCCCCCGGGAGGGAGTGGGCGAGCAGTACTTC. It yields the protein CASSSPREGVGEQYF.

The chain has TRBV27 and TRBJ2-2; no firm D call. Looked up from germline, CDR1 is MNHEY and CDR2 is SMNVEV (reference sequence). With 5 bases removed from V and 2 bases from J, the gap between germline ends came to 9 bases. The CDR3 length is 14 residues. The CDR3 is CASSVGPNTGELFF. The CDR3 region has the DNA TGTGCCAGCAGTGTCGGACCTAACACCGGGGAGCTGTTTTTT.

V is TRBV9 and J is TRBJ2-2; no definite D call. Between the trimmed V and J ends, which lost 4 bases and 3 bases, there was a span of 7 bases. Germline CDR1 and CDR2: SGDLS and YYNGEE. This CDR3 comprises 13 residues. DNA for the CDR3: TGTGCCAGCAGCTCCCGGGACACCGGGGAGCTGTTTTTT. Residues: CASSSRDTGELFF. Filled out from reference TRBV9 and TRBJ2-2, the complete variable domain reads DSGVTQTPKHLITATGQRVTLRCSPRSGDLSVYWYQQSLDQGLQFLIQYYNGEERAKGNILERFSAQQFPDLHSELNLSSLELGDSALYFCASSSRDTGELFFGEGSRLTVL.

The chain uses TRBV30 and TRBJ1-1; perhaps TRBD1 as D (6 bases). The CDR3 runs 14 residues. Trimming removed 3 bases at V and 6 bases at J, with 17 bases between. Germline V gene lookup returns CDR1 GTSNPN and CDR2 SVGIG (reference sequence). The CDR3 protein is CAWRPQGFLAEAFF. CDR3 DNA: TGTGCCTGGAGACCCCAGGGGTTTTTAGCTGAAGCTTTCTTT.

The rearrangement joins TRBV7-6 to TRBJ2-1; TRBD1 aligns across 7 bases. Trimming cost V 4 bases and J 7 bases; bases outside gene matches: 1. The CDR3 is made up of 12 amino acids. Germline loops: CDR1 SGHVS, CDR2 FNYEAQ. The CDR3 spells CASSSDRNEQFF. The CDR3 DNA is TGTGCCAGCAGCTCGGACAGGAATGAGCAGTTCTTC.

The rearrangement uses TRBV4-3 and TRBJ1-3, with TRBD1 matching 7 bases. This CDR3 has 16 amino acids. Germline CDR1 LGHNA, CDR2 YSLEER. After removal of 3 bases from V and 0 bases from J, the junction contained 5 bases not matched to a gene. The chain's CDR3 is CASSQGGTDSGNTIYF. DNA for the CDR3: TGCGCCAGCAGCCAGGGCGGGACAGACTCTGGAAACACCATATATTTT.

The chain carries TRBV18 and TRBJ2-7, with unresolved D. CDR3 length equals 14 residues. With 4 bases removed from V and 2 bases from J, the gap between germline ends came to 12 bases. Germline V gene sequence: CDR1 KGHSH, CDR2 LQKENI. CDR3 amino acids: CASSQGPGTYEQYF. The CDR3 region has the DNA TGTGCCAGCTCACAAGGACCGGGCACCTACGAGCAGTACTTC.

V and J are TRBV6-5 and TRBJ2-2; 9 bases align to TRBD1. Per the germline V gene, CDR1 is MNHEY and CDR2 is SVGAGI. CDR3 length: 15 residues. The V gene end was trimmed by 10 bases and the J gene end by 3 bases; junction bases not matched to a gene: 9. Here the CDR3 reads CATSSRDRDTGELFF. CDR3 nucleotides: TGTGCCACCTCATCCCGGGACAGGGACACCGGGGAGCTGTTTTTT.

V gene TRBV2 combines with J gene TRBJ1-6; 10 bases agree with TRBD1. V was clipped by 8 bases and J by 10 bases; unmatched bases: 8. Germline V gene lookup returns CDR1 SNHLY and CDR2 FYNNEI. This CDR3 has 14 residues. The CDR3 region is CASGWTGGRSPLHF. CDR3 in DNA: TGTGCCAGCGGTTGGACAGGGGGTAGGTCACCCCTCCACTTT.

About this clone itself: The sample holds other DNA sequences that translate to the same CDR3. V gene TRBV24-1 combines with J gene TRBJ2-2; D remains ambiguous. V was shortened by 4 bases and J by 2 bases, with 10 bases between the two germline ends. There are 15 residues in the CDR3. Germline V CDR1 and CDR2: KGHDR, SFDVKD. CDR3 sequence reads: CATSDPDRNTGELFF. The CDR3 region has the DNA TGTGCCACCAGTGACCCGGATCGAAACACCGGGGAGCTGTTTTTT.

This chain uses TRBV4-1 with TRBJ1-2; D gene unclear. The CDR3 covers 13 residues. With 0 bases removed from V and 8 bases from J, the gap between germline ends came to 10 bases. CDR1 is MGHRA and CDR2 is YSYEKL in the germline V gene. The CDR3, as DNA: TGCGCCAGCAGCCAAGATCCCCCTGGGGGCTACACCTTC. Amino acids: CASSQDPPGGYTF.

The rearrangement joins TRBV27 to TRBJ2-7, with 7 positions matching TRBD1. CDR1 and CDR2 from the germline V gene are MNHEY and SMNVEV (reference sequence). The CDR3 is 13 amino acids. The V gene end was trimmed by 3 bases and the J gene end by 7 bases; junction bases not matched to a gene: 6. CDR3: CASSLTTQGEQYF. Written as DNA, the CDR3 is TGTGCCAGCAGTTTGACTACACAGGGGGAGCAGTACTTC.

This chain joins TRBV2 and TRBJ2-7; the match to TRBD1 covers 8 bases. The V gene end was trimmed by 6 bases and the J gene end by 2 bases; junction bases not matched to a gene: 6. Germline values: CDR1 SNHLY, CDR2 FYNNEI. This CDR3 has 14 amino acids. CDR3 sequence reads: CASRVGQGTYEQYF. The CDR3 DNA sequence: TGTGCCAGCAGGGTAGGACAGGGCACCTACGAGCAGTACTTC.

This clone appeared a single time. The chain joins TRBV11-2 to TRBJ2-1, with 7 nucleotides matching TRBD2. The CDR3 sequence is 18 residues long. CDR1 is SGHAT, CDR2 FQNNGV, per germline. J gave up 0 bases and V 1 base, and 9 bases lay outside the gene matches. As DNA, the CDR3 is TGTGCCAGCAGCTTAGCCCCTCCGGGAGGTCCCTCCTACAATGAGCAGTTCTTC. It yields the protein CASSLAPPGGPSYNEQFF.

This chain connects TRBV2 to TRBJ2-3; unclear D gene. Trimming took off 7 bases at V and 2 bases at J, with 10 bases between the two ends. In germline, CDR1 is SNHLY, CDR2 FYNNEI. The length of the CDR3 is 13 residues. CDR3 bases: TGTGCCAGCAATCTTGTCCCCACAGATACGCAGTATTTT. It codes for CASNLVPTDTQYF.

J is TRBJ1-2 and V is TRBV29-1; D ambiguous. This CDR3 spans 8 amino acids. With 8 bases removed from V and 10 bases from J, the gap between germline ends came to 8 bases. CDR1 is SQVTM, CDR2 ANQGSEA, per germline. CDR3 sequence (DNA): TGCAGCTCCGGCACCTACACCTTC. Its protein product is CSSGTYTF.

The chain employs TRBV5-4 and TRBJ2-7; D is undetermined. V was cut by 4 bases and J by 7 bases, with 15 bases left in between. CDR1 SGHNT and CDR2 YYREEE come from the germline V gene (reference sequence). There are 13 residues in the CDR3. CDR3 in DNA: TGTGCCAGCAGCCTCCCGGCGGTCCGAGAGCAGTACTTC. The encoded protein is CASSLPAVREQYF.

The V gene is TRBV7-8, the J gene TRBJ2-4, with 10 bases lining up with TRBD1. Germline V gene data show CDR1 as SGHVS and CDR2 as FQNEAQ. V dropped 5 bases and J dropped 5; count of bases not matched to a gene: 6. The CDR3 runs 15 residues. The CDR3 spells CASSPGTGVENIQYF. CDR3 sequence (DNA): TGTGCCAGCAGCCCTGGGACAGGGGTCGAAAACATTCAGTACTTC. Filled out from reference TRBV7-8 and TRBJ2-4, the complete variable domain reads GAGVSQSPRYKVAKRGQDVALRCDPISGHVSLFWYQQALGQGPEFLTYFQNEAQLDKSGLPSDRFFAERPEGSVSTLKIQRTQQEDSAVYLCASSPGTGVENIQYFGAGTRLSVL.

This rearrangement joins TRBV19 to TRBJ1-4; possible D gene TRBD1, 5 bases. Per the germline V gene, CDR1 is LNHDA and CDR2 is SQIVND (reference sequence). This CDR3 comprises 15 residues. V was trimmed by 6 bases and J by 3 bases, leaving 14 bases between them. The CDR3 here is CASRTTGASNEKLFF. CDR3 sequence (DNA): TGTGCCAGTAGAACAACAGGTGCTTCTAATGAAAAACTGTTTTTT.

The chain links TRBV18 to TRBJ2-7, with TRBD1 matching 8 bases. The CDR3 is made up of 14 amino acids. Germline V gene lookup returns CDR1 KGHSH and CDR2 LQKENI. The V segment lost 3 bases and the J segment 3 bases; nucleotides outside the gene matches: 4. This CDR3 reads CASSPGTGDYEQYF. The CDR3, as DNA: TGTGCCAGCTCACCGGGGACAGGCGACTACGAGCAGTACTTC.

About this clone itself: This CDR3 is also generated by other DNA sequences in the sample. The genes are TRBV6-2 or TRBV6-3 and TRBJ2-3; TRBD2 agrees at 15 bases. With V trimmed by 2 bases and J by 3 bases, 0 bases remained unmatched. The germline gives CDR1 MNHEY, CDR2 SVGEGT. The CDR3 runs to 16 residues. This CDR3 reads CASSYGTSGRTDTQYF. CDR3 DNA: TGTGCCAGCAGTTACGGGACTAGCGGGAGGACAGATACGCAGTATTTT.

This clone was detected once. The chain recombines TRBV29-1 with TRBJ1-2, with D perhaps matching TRBD1 (6 bases). Germline loops: CDR1 SQVTM, CDR2 ANQGSEA. The CDR3 runs to 13 residues. V was trimmed by 4 bases and J by 5 bases, leaving 14 bases between them. The CDR3 spells CSVGMGAAYGYTF. DNA of the CDR3: TGCAGCGTTGGAATGGGGGCCGCGTATGGCTACACCTTC.

The chain carries TRBV9 and TRBJ2-3, with 9 nucleotides matching TRBD2. The CDR3 is 16 residues long. Germline V lookup: CDR1 SGDLS, CDR2 YYNGEE. Germline trimming cut 0 bases from V and 5 bases from J; bases unmatched to any gene: 7. CDR3 in amino acids: CASSVETSGSVDTQYF. In DNA, the CDR3 is TGTGCCAGCAGCGTAGAGACTAGCGGTTCCGTAGATACGCAGTATTTT. Looking up the rest from reference TRBV9 and TRBJ2-3 gives the full variable domain: DSGVTQTPKHLITATGQRVTLRCSPRSGDLSVYWYQQSLDQGLQFLIQYYNGEERAKGNILERFSAQQFPDLHSELNLSSLELGDSALYFCASSVETSGSVDTQYFGPGTRLTVL.